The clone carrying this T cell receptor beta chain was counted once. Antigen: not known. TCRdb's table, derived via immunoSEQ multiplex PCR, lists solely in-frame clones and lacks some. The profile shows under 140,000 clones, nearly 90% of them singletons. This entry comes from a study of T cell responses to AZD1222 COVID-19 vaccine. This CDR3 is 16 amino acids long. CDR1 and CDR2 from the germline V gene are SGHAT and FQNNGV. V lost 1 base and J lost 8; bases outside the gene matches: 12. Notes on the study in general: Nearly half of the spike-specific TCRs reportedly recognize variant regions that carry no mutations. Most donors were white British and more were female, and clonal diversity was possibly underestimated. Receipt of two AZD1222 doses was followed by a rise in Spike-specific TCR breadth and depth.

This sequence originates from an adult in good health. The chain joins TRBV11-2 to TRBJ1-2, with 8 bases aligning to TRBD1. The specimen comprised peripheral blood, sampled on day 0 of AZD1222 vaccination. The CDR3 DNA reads TGTGCCAGCAGCTTAGCCGTATCAGGGGGCGGTTTGGGCTACACCTTC. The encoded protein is CASSLAVSGGGLGYTF.